This passage covers 10 T cell receptor beta chains from one sample sequenced in a study of siplizumab effects on memory and regulatory T cells. Generated by immunoSEQ multiplex PCR, the TCRdb table keeps only in-frame clones and is missing some. The sample holds about 94,000 clones; approximately 93% are singletons and the top ten take roughly 0.3%. Sequenced material: non-Treg CD4+ T cells sorted from blood. These receptors came from a human donor in good health.

This clone has only a few counts. The chain is built from TRBV11-3 and TRBJ2-3; tentative D call: TRBD2 (5 bases). The CDR3 is 16 residues long. Germline V CDR1 and CDR2: SGHNT, YENEEA. Trimming cost V 2 bases and J 2 bases, with 14 bases left between them. Here the CDR3 reads CASSLRRGNPTDTQYF. The CDR3 nucleotides read TGTGCCAGCAGCTTAAGACGGGGAAACCCCACAGATACGCAGTATTTT.

The chain is built from TRBV4-1 and TRBJ1-5; a weak D match, TRBD1 (5 bases). Germline CDR1 is MGHRA and CDR2 is YSYEKL. Trimming left V 0 bases short and J 11 bases short, with 14 bases between. The CDR3 extends over 14 amino acids. The CDR3 sequence: CASSQEFRGGSQHF. Here the CDR3 DNA reads TGCGCCAGCAGCCAAGAGTTCCGGGGGGGGTCCCAGCATTTT.

This chain joins TRBV30 and TRBJ2-1; D is unclear. V was pared by 2 bases and J by 3 bases, with 5 bases between. Per germline, CDR1 GTSNPN and CDR2 SVGIG (reference sequence). CDR3 length: 12 amino acids. This chain's CDR3 is CAWSPFYNEQFF. CDR3 in DNA: TGTGCCTGGAGTCCCTTCTACAATGAGCAGTTCTTC.

The V and J genes are TRBV10-3 and TRBJ2-3; D is perhaps TRBD1 (5 bases). Trimming cost V 2 bases and J 8 bases, with 11 bases left between them. The V gene's germline CDR1 is ENHRY and CDR2 SYGVKD. The CDR3 loop spans 13 amino acids. The CDR3 spells CAISEGASGTQYF. CDR3 DNA: TGTGCCATCAGTGAGGGGGCCTCGGGTACGCAGTATTTT.

This chain links TRBV2 with TRBJ1-2; 8 bases are shared with TRBD1. V was clipped by 6 bases and J by 2 bases; unmatched bases: 5. This CDR3 is 14 amino acids long. In germline, CDR1 is SNHLY, CDR2 FYNNEI. The CDR3 coding sequence is TGTGCCAGCAGAGGGGGACAGGAGAACTATGGCTACACCTTC. Translation: CASRGGQENYGYTF.

V usage is TRBV5-1 and J usage is TRBJ2-3; D is undetermined. CDR1 SGHRS and CDR2 YFSETQ come from the germline V gene. This CDR3 spans 14 amino acids. V lost 4 bases, J lost 2 bases, and 11 bases lay in between. CDR3 in DNA: TGCGCCAGCAGCGATCCGGGCATCACAGATACGCAGTATTTT. Translating it yields CASSDPGITDTQYF.

The V call is TRBV5-1, the J call TRBJ2-3, with 9 bases fitting TRBD2. Germline V CDR1 and CDR2: SGHRS, YFSETQ. V lost 1 base, J lost 6 bases, and 3 bases stayed unmatched. This CDR3 contains 14 residues. In DNA form, the CDR3 reads TGCGCCAGCAGCTTGTTGGGACTAGCCGATACGCAGTATTTT. This codes for CASSLLGLADTQYF. Full variable domain (remainder filled in from reference TRBV5-1 and TRBJ2-3): KAGVTQTPRYLIKTRGQQVTLSCSPISGHRSVSWYQQTPGQGLQFLFEYFSETQRNKGNFPGRFSGRQFSNSRSEMNVSTLELGDSALYLCASSLLGLADTQYFGPGTRLTVL.

This sequence joins TRBV19 and TRBJ1-1; the match to TRBD1 covers 7 bases. The CDR3 loop spans 13 amino acids. V dropped 2 bases and J dropped 7; count of bases not matched to a gene: 4. Germline V lookup: CDR1 LNHDA, CDR2 SQIVND (reference sequence). The CDR3 loop reads CASSISRDSEAFF. DNA of the CDR3: TGTGCCAGTAGTATATCTCGGGACAGTGAAGCTTTCTTT.

This chain connects TRBV19 to TRBJ1-2, with D possibly matching TRBD1 (6 bases). V dropped 10 bases and J dropped 3 bases, with 15 bases sitting between them. This CDR3 is built from 13 residues. Germline loops: CDR1 LNHDA, CDR2 SQIVND (reference sequence). Here the CDR3 reads CATAQGRDYGYTF. The CDR3 nucleotides read TGTGCCACCGCTCAGGGGCGCGACTATGGCTACACCTTC.

J is TRBJ2-2 and V is TRBV6-1; D gene ambiguous. Trimming shortened V by 0 bases and J by 1 base, and 15 bases separated the two germline ends. CDR1 is MNHNS, CDR2 SASEGT, per germline. The CDR3 contains 18 residues. As DNA, the CDR3 is TGTGCCAGCAGTGAAGCGTCTGACCAGCTACGGAACACCGGGGAGCTGTTTTTT. Translation: CASSEASDQLRNTGELFF.